This TCR beta chain stems from a study of blood T cells in healthy people across ages. Overall study results and limits: Estimates of total diversity, which came from one million sequenced T cells, were considered to be underestimates.

Donors each provided 9.5 to 10 milliliters of peripheral blood. Each sample yielded at least 5 micrograms of PBMC total RNA. Regarding this clonotype: What it recognizes is unknown.

The V gene end was trimmed by 6 bases and the J gene end by 2 bases; junction bases not matched to a gene: 13. CDR1 SGHAT and CDR2 FQDESV come from the germline V gene (reference sequence). CDR3 length: 16 residues. Combining a sample-barcoded 5' primer with a J-beta primer mix, a second PCR ran for about 6 to 12 cycles. TCRdb fed the 5' RACE reads into MiXCR, producing one record per CDR3 protein. The sample holds some 1.5 million distinct CDR3 sequences, less than 45% seen once. The chain uses TRBV11-1 and TRBJ2-7; 7 bases match TRBD2. The sequenced sample consisted of blood. The origin of this receptor is a woman younger than 30 in good health. In DNA form, the CDR3 reads TGTGCCAGCAGGGATGGCTGGGAGGGAGCTACCTACGAGCAGTACTTC. Translation gives CASRDGWEGATYEQYF.